The source of this T cell receptor (beta chain) is a study of radiotherapy plus CTLA-4 blockade in lung cancer. Study at large: Among all patients, about 19% showed objective responses, while about 30% had disease control.

Produced via immunoSEQ multiplex PCR; TCRdb's table is partial and in-frame only. The table has 49,000 or so clones, 65% to 85% seen once; the top ten hold approximately 8.8%. This CDR3 region has 13 residues. The V gene's germline CDR1 is MNHEY and CDR2 SVGAGI. The V segment lost 7 bases and the J segment 5 bases; nucleotides outside the gene matches: 6. Overall study findings and caveats: After radiotherapy and ipilimumab, tumor-derived clones expanded in peripheral blood.

In regard to this clone: Its cognate antigen is unknown.

The chain links TRBV6-5 to TRBJ2-3; TRBD2 agrees at 7 bases. The sequencing here drew on peripheral blood, taken from a patient treated with radiotherapy plus ipilimumab. This receptor was obtained from a human donor with non-small cell lung cancer who had stable disease on radiotherapy plus ipilimumab. The CDR3 is CASKSGDGDTQYF. CDR3 DNA sequence: TGTGCCAGCAAGAGCGGGGATGGAGATACGCAGTATTTT.